This T cell receptor beta chain derives from a study of personalized T cell therapy for brain tumors (dated by TCRdb to the early 2020s). Turning to the overall study: To find peptides restricted to tumors, the investigators applied a proteogenomic strategy integrating mass spectrometry proteomics and sequencing of tumor DNA/RNA.

As input for TCR beta CDR3 sequencing, RNA from the peptide-stimulated T cells was extracted using an RNeasy Mini Kit. The immunoSEQ platform was used at survey-level resolution to carry out TCR Vbeta CDR3 sequencing. In the authors' own workflow: Sequence results were analyzed and compiled with immunoSEQ ANALYZER v3.0. The table was pulled from immuneACCESS by TCRdb, which kept in-frame rearrangements only. Such tables lose some clones; where checked, under half of the loss comes from unresolved V genes, and the rest has no known cause. The V and J calls and the clone size are those of that table, but D and trimming were determined from the DNA. This sample lists about 1,800 clones; roughly 20% were detected once. Clones ranked in the top ten supply roughly two fifths of the sample. PBMCs were isolated by Ficoll density gradient centrifugation, and adherent monocytes were differentiated into dendritic cells with IL-4 and GM-CSF. Non-adherent cells were co-cultured with irradiated peptide-loaded DCs at a 1:10 ratio, and the proliferating cells were restimulated on day 7 with fresh peptide-loaded DCs. The culture cytokines were IL-6, IL-7, IL-12 and IL-15 for the first stimulation, IL-7 plus IL-2 for the second stimulation, and IL-2 alone for the third stimulation. The expanded cells that were used for TCR sequencing were subjected to cryopreservation.

About this clone: Its antigen remains undetermined. With a far larger clone one base away, a read error is the likely cause.

CDR3 length: 21 amino acids, cysteine to phenylalanine. The retained sequence is limited to the CDR3, 63 bases, with the frame set at the first base. Looking up the germline V gene yields CDR1 ENHRY and CDR2 SYGVKD. The receptor's source is a human donor with medulloblastoma. The sequence is built from TRBV10-3 and TRBJ2-7; 10 central bases correspond to TRBD1. Sequenced input: a T cell product expanded with peptides in culture. The sequenced DNA: TGTGCCATCAGTGAGCCTCGGCCCGGGACAGGGGAAAGCTCCTATAATTCACCCCTCCACTTC. Its amino acids are CAISEPRPGTGESSYNSPLHF.